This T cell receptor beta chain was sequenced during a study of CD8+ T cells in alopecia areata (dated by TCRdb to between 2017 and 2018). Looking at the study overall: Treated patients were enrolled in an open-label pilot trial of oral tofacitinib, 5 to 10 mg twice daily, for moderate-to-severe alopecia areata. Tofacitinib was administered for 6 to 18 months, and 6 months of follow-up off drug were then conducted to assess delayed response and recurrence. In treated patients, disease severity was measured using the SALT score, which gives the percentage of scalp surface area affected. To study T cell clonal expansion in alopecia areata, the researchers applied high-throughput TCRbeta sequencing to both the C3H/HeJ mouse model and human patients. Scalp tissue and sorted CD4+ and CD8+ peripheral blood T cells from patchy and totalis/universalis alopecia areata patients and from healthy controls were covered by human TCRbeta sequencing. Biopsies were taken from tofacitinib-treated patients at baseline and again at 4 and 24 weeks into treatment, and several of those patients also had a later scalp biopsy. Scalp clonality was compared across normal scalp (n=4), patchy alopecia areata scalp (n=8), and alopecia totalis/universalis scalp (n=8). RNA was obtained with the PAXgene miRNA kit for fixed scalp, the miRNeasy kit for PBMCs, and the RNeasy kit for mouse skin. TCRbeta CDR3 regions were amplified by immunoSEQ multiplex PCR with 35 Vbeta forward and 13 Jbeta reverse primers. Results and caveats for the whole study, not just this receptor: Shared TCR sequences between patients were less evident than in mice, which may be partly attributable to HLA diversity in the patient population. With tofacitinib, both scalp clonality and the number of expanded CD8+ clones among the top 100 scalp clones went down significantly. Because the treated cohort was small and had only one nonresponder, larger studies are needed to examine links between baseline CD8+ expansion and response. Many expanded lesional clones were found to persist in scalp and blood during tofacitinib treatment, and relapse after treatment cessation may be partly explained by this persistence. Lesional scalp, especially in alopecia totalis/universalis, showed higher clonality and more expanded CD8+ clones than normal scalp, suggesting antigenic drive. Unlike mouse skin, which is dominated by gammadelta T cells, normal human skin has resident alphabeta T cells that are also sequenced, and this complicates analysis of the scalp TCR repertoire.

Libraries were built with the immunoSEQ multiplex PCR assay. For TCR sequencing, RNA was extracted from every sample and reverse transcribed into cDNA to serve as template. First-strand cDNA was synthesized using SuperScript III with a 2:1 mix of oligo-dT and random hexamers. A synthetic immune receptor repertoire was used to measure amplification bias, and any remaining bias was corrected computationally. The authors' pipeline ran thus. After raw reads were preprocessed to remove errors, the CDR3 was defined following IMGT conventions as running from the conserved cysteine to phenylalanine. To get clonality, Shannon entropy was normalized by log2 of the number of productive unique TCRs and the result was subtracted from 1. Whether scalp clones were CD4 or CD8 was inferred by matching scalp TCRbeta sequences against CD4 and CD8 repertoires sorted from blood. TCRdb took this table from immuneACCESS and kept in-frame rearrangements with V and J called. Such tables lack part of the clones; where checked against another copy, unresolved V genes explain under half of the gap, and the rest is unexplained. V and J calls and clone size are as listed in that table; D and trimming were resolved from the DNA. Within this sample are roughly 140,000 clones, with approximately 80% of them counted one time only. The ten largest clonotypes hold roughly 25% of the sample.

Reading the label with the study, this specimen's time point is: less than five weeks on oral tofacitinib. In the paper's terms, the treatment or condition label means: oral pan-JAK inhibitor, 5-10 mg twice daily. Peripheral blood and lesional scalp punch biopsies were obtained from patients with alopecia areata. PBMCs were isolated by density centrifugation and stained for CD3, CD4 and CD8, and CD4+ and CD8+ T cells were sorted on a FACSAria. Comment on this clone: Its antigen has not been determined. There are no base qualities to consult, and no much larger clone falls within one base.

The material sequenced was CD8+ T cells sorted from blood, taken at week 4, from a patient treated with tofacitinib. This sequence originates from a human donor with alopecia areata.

The DNA sequence is given as TGTGCCAGTACTACGGGACAGGGCTACAATGAGCAGTTCTTC. Protein translation: CASTTGQGYNEQFF. The chain was built from TRBV27 and TRBJ2-1; TRBD1 matches 9 bases in the middle. V lost 9 bases and J lost 3 bases, and the count of bases not matched to a germline gene is 6. The CDR3 runs 14 residues from the cysteine to the phenylalanine. Only CDR3 DNA is held: 42 bases, read in frame from base 1. The germline V gene (reference sequence) gives CDR1 as MNHEY and CDR2 as SMNVEV.